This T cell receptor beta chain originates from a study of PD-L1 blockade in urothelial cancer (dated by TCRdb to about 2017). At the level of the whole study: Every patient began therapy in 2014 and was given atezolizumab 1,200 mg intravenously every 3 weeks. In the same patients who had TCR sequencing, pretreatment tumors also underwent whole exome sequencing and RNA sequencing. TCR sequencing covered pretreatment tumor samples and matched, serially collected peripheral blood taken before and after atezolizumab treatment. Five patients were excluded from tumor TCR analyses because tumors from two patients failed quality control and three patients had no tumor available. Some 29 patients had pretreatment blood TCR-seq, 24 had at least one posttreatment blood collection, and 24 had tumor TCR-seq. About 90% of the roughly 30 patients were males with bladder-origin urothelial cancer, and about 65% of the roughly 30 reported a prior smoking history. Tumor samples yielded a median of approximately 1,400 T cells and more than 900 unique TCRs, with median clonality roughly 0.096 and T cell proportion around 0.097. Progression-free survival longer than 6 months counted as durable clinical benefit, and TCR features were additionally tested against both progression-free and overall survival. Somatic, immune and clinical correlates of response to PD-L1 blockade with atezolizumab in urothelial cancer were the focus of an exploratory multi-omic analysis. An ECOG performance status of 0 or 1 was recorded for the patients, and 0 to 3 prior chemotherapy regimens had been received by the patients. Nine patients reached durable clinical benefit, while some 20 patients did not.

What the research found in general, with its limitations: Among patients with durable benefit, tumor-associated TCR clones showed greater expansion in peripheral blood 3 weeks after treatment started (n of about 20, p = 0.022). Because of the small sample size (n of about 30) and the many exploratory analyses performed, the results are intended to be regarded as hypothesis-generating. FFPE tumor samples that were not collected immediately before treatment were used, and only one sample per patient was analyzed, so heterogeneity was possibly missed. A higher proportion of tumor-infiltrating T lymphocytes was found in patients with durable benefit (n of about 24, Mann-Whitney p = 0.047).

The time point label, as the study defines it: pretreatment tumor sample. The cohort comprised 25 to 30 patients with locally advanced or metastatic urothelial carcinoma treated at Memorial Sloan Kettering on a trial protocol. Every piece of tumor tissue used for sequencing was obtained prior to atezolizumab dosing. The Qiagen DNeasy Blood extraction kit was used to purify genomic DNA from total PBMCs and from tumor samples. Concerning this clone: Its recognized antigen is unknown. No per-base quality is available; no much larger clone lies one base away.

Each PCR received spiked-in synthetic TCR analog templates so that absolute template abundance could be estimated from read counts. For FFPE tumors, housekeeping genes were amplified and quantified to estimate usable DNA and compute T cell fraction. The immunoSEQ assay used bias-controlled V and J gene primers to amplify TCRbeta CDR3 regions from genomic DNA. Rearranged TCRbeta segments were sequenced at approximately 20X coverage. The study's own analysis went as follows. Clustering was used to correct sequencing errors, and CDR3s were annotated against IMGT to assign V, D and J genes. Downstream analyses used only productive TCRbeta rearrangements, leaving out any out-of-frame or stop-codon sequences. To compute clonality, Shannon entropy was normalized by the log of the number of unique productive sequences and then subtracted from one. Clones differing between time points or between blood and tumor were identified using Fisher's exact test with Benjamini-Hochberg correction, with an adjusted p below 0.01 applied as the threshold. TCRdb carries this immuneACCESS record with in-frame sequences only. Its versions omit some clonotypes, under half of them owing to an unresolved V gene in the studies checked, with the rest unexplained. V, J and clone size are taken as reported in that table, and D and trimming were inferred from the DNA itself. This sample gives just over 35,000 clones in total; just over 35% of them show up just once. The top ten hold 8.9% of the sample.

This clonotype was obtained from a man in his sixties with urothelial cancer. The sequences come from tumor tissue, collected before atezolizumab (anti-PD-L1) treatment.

The DNA is as follows: TGTGCCAGCTCACCATATGTCCCACGGGCAGGCTACACCTTC. The translation is CASSPYVPRAGYTF. The chain joins TRBV18 to TRBJ1-2; the D gene assignment is ambiguous. Trimming takes 2 bases from V and 8 bases from J, and the germline ends sit 15 bases apart. The CDR3, cysteine through phenylalanine, is 14 amino acids long. Only the CDR3 portion is preserved as DNA: 42 bases, with reading frame beginning at the first base. CDR1 and CDR2, per the germline V gene, are KGHSH and LQKENI.